This T cell receptor beta chain was retrieved from a study of neurological immune-mediated disorders. As to time point: longitudinal time-point 1 (baseline). Stored at -80 C, 2 million PBMCs were the source of the unsorted libraries. As for the cDNA, it was generated by 5'RACE with 10-nucleotide random UMIs. TCRdb re-called the 5' RACE reads through MiXCR, storing one row per CDR3 protein. Here the sample spans some 49,000 distinct CDR3 sequences, 10% being singletons. This clonotype appeared many times. Its matching antigen is unknown. Trimming removed 5 bases at V and 0 bases at J, with 15 bases between. The CDR3 is made up of 16 amino acids. Overall study results and limits: Among expanded clones, no CDR3 amino acid sequences were shared across subjects, a pattern suggesting private repertoires in all groups.

Source material: PBMCs. This TCR was recovered from a woman between 40 and 55 years old in good health. This chain uses TRBV12-3 or TRBV12-4 with TRBJ2-3; no definite D call. CDR3 residues: CASSLLDGTSTDTQYF. CDR3 nucleotides: TGTGCCAGCAGTCTACTGGACGGTACTAGCACAGATACGCAGTATTTT.